The clone carrying this TCR beta chain was detected many times. Antigen specificity is unknown. This specimen comes from a study of T cell repertoires in cytomegalovirus infection. Study-wide results and caveats: The ex vivo response showed dominance by HLA-C-restricted CMV-specific TCR beta clonotypes.

V was pared by 0 bases and J by 2 bases, with 10 bases between. The length of the CDR3 is 15 residues. Germline V gene sequence: CDR1 MNHGY, CDR2 SAAAGT. TCRdb fed the reads into MiXCR, producing one record per CDR3 protein. The data hold about 140,000 distinct CDR3 sequences, with about 6.5% observed a single time. The V and J genes are TRBV6-8 and TRBJ1-1; a possible D gene is TRBD1 (6 bases). The sample taken for sequencing was PBMCs. This sequence originates from a human donor in good health (CMV status not recorded). Some clones in this sample may be carry-over from other donors' samples. The CDR3 sequence: CASSYSRGGNTEAFF. In DNA form, the CDR3 reads TGTGCCAGCAGTTACTCAAGAGGGGGAAACACTGAAGCTTTCTTT.